What follows are 8 T cell receptor beta chains derived from one specimen sequenced in a study of cytotoxic CD8 clonotypes in ibrutinib-treated CLL. The table came from immunoSEQ multiplex PCR; TCRdb's copy has only in-frame clones and leaves some out. The sample shows some 300,000 clones, around four fifths of them seen only once. Sample: PBMCs, taken before ibrutinib treatment. All receptors derive from a human donor with chronic lymphocytic leukemia.

The genes are TRBV29-1 and TRBJ2-1; TRBD2 aligns across 10 bases. The V gene's germline CDR1 is SQVTM and CDR2 ANQGSEA. J was trimmed by 7 bases and V by 7 bases; bases with no gene match: 13. The CDR3 contains 15 residues. CDR3: CSDMGASGRLNEQFF. As DNA, the CDR3 is TGCAGCGACATGGGGGCTAGCGGGAGATTAAATGAGCAGTTCTTC.

V gene TRBV29-1 combines with J gene TRBJ1-4, with no clear D. Trimming took off 0 bases at V and 15 bases at J, with 14 bases between the two ends. Germline loops: CDR1 SQVTM, CDR2 ANQGSEA. CDR3 length: 12 amino acids. The CDR3 reads CSVEEGRSGVFF. CDR3 sequence (DNA): TGCAGCGTTGAAGAGGGGAGAAGTGGGGTGTTTTTT.

This chain uses TRBV5-1 with TRBJ2-3; D assignment may be TRBD1 or TRBD2 (6 bases each). V was pared by 0 bases and J by 6 bases, with 20 bases between. Germline V lookup: CDR1 SGHRS, CDR2 YFSETQ. The CDR3 extends over 17 amino acids. CDR3 bases: TGCGCCAGCAGCTTGGCCATGGGGGGCACGGGTTGGGATACGCAGTATTTT. It encodes CASSLAMGGTGWDTQYF.

This clone was counted a few times. This chain joins TRBV6-5 and TRBJ1-4; no firm D call. Trimming left V 6 bases short and J 5 bases short, with 13 bases between. Germline lookup yields CDR1 MNHEY and CDR2 SVGAGI. CDR3 length: 14 amino acids. As DNA, the CDR3 is TGTGCCAGCAGCGACGGACGGAGGAATGAAAAACTGTTTTTT. Its translation is CASSDGRRNEKLFF.

This sequence joins TRBV30 and TRBJ2-7; 7 positions agree with TRBD2. Germline CDR1 and CDR2: GTSNPN and SVGIG (reference sequence). CDR3 length: 15 residues. The V segment lost 0 bases and the J segment 1 base; nucleotides outside the gene matches: 6. CDR3 DNA: TGTGCCTGGAGTGTCTTGACGGGAGGTTCCTACGAGCAGTACTTC. Translation: CAWSVLTGGSYEQYF.

The sample holds a few counts of this clone. The chain recombines TRBV7-2 with TRBJ2-2; the D is unclear. CDR1 and CDR2 from the germline V gene are SGHTA and FQGNSA. Trimming pared 3 bases from V and 5 bases from J, leaving 4 bases between. There are 12 residues in the CDR3. CDR3 coding DNA: TGTGCCAGCAGCTTTTCTACCGGGGAGCTGTTTTTT. Its translation is CASSFSTGELFF.

This chain connects TRBV7-9 to TRBJ2-7; no firm D call. CDR1 is SEHNR, CDR2 FQNEAQ, per germline (reference sequence). The length of the CDR3 is 14 residues. With 8 bases removed from V and 4 bases from J, the gap between germline ends came to 18 bases. The CDR3 sequence is CASGPLGLLYEQYF. DNA of the CDR3: TGTGCCAGCGGCCCCCTAGGTCTTTTATACGAGCAGTACTTC.

V is TRBV6-1 and J is TRBJ2-7, with 7 positions matching TRBD2. The CDR3 loop spans 14 amino acids. Germline values: CDR1 MNHNS, CDR2 SASEGT. V was pared by 8 bases and J by 0 bases, with 7 bases of the junction left unmatched. The DNA of the CDR3 is TGTGCCAGCGGGTTTGCGGGAGCCTCCTACGAGCAGTACTTC. It specifies CASGFAGASYEQYF.